This T cell receptor beta chain was sequenced during a study of T cell responses to AZD1222 COVID-19 vaccine. Regarding the study as a whole: Dominant at 160-218 and 743-854, vaccine-associated CD4 TCRs also spanned spike. The study reported that nearly half of spike-specific TCRs target unmutated variant regions.

Clones were sequenced by immunoSEQ multiplex PCR, and TCRdb holds only the in-frame ones, with some missing. This sample has some 140,000 clones; roughly nine tenths occur once, and the top ten carry about 19%. In its sample, this clone was seen a few times. The target antigen is unknown. The sample in question was peripheral blood, obtained on day 0 of AZD1222 vaccination. The source of this sequence is an adult in good health.

CDR3 in DNA: TGTGCCAGCAGTTTAGTCGCTAATCAGCCCCAGCATTTT. Translating it yields CASSLVANQPQHF. The rearrangement links TRBV27 to TRBJ1-5, with D uncertain. Germline V gene sequence: CDR1 MNHEY, CDR2 SMNVEV (reference sequence). V lost 2 bases and J 4 bases, leaving 6 bases between the germline ends. The length of the CDR3 is 13 residues.